This entry lists 14 T cell receptor beta chains sequenced from one sample in a study of T cell responses to AZD1222 COVID-19 vaccine. Method: immunoSEQ multiplex PCR; TCRdb's copy keeps in-frame clones and lacks some. The sample shows about 100,000 clones, approximately 87% of them seen only once. The starting material was peripheral blood, obtained on day 0 of AZD1222 vaccination. The receptors originated from an adult in good health.

A few counts support this clone. This chain uses TRBV5-1 with TRBJ2-7, with 7 nucleotides matching TRBD2. The CDR3 contains 14 residues. With 4 bases clipped from V and 6 bases from J, the junction kept 10 bases outside the gene matches. Germline assignment: CDR1 SGHRS and CDR2 YFSETQ. The CDR3 reads CASSTSGNAVEQYF. Here the CDR3 DNA reads TGCGCCAGCAGCACCAGCGGGAATGCCGTCGAGCAGTACTTC.

The genes are TRBV11-2 and TRBJ2-7; 9 positions match TRBD2. Germline CDR1 and CDR2: SGHAT and FQNNGV. The CDR3 sequence is 14 residues long. V lost 5 bases and J lost 3; bases outside the gene matches: 5. CDR3 sequence (DNA): TGTGCCAGCAGCCCAGTTAGCGGGAGCTACGAGCAGTACTTC. This translates into CASSPVSGSYEQYF.

The chain is built from TRBV7-2 and TRBJ1-2; D ambiguous. Trimming removed 1 base from V and 6 bases from J, with 15 bases in between. The length of the CDR3 is 15 residues. Per germline, CDR1 SGHTA and CDR2 FQGNSA. CDR3 amino acids: CASSLVTHSMDGYTF. CDR3 DNA sequence: TGTGCCAGCAGCTTAGTCACACACAGTATGGATGGCTACACCTTC.

J is TRBJ2-7 and V is TRBV6-5, with TRBD1 as a possible D gene (6 bases). Germline V CDR1 and CDR2: MNHEY, SVGAGI. The CDR3 is 14 amino acids. Between the trimmed V and J ends, which lost 5 bases and 3 bases, there was a span of 14 bases. CDR3 amino acids: CASSTRDTNYEQYF. CDR3 bases: TGTGCCAGCAGTACACGGGACACCAACTACGAGCAGTACTTC.

This chain joins TRBV7-3 and TRBJ2-1; the match to TRBD2 covers 8 bases. The ends lost 5 bases at V and 6 bases at J; junction bases unmatched: 6. The CDR3 covers 14 residues. From germline, CDR1 is SGHTA and CDR2 FQGTGA. The CDR3 spells CASSPAGTSNEQFF. As DNA, the CDR3 is TGTGCCAGCAGCCCCGCCGGGACTAGCAATGAGCAGTTCTTC.

The J gene is TRBJ2-5, the V gene TRBV7-3; 10 bases are a match to TRBD2. Per the germline V gene, CDR1 is SGHTA and CDR2 is FQGTGA. V lost 1 base, J lost 4 bases, and 12 bases stayed unmatched. The CDR3 extends over 18 amino acids. The CDR3 reads CASSLKPRSSGSLETQYF. The CDR3 DNA sequence: TGTGCCAGCAGCTTAAAGCCTCGTTCTAGCGGGAGTCTAGAGACCCAGTACTTC. The variable domain in full, with the rest retrieved from reference TRBV7-3 and TRBJ2-5, is GAGVSQTPSNKVTEKGKYVELRCDPISGHTALYWYRQSLGQGPEFLIYFQGTGAADDSGLPNDRFFAVRPEGSVSTLKIQRTERGDSAVYLCASSLKPRSSGSLETQYFGPGTRLLVL.

This rearrangement joins TRBV4-1 to TRBJ1-5; TRBD1 matches at 9 bases. CDR3 size: 15 residues. CDR1 is MGHRA, CDR2 YSYEKL, per germline. V lost 1 base, J lost 6 bases, and 4 bases stayed unmatched. The CDR3 sequence: CASSQAQGAVQPQHF. The CDR3 nucleotides are TGCGCCAGCAGCCAAGCACAGGGGGCAGTTCAGCCCCAGCATTTT.

This clone was observed once. This rearrangement joins TRBV24-1 to TRBJ1-1; possibly TRBD1 for D (5 bases). Germline V gives CDR1 KGHDR, CDR2 SFDVKD. This CDR3 comprises 14 residues. V dropped 5 bases and J dropped 5 bases, with 14 bases sitting between them. For the CDR3, the DNA is TGTGCCACCAGTGCCAATACAGGTGAAACTGAAGCTTTCTTT. Translating gives CATSANTGETEAFF.

This clone was picked up a small number of times. This chain links TRBV2 with TRBJ1-5; 7 nucleotides agree with TRBD1. CDR1 and CDR2 (germline): SNHLY, FYNNEI. This CDR3 contains 15 residues. V shed 6 bases and J 0 bases; nucleotides not matched to a gene: 5. The CDR3 DNA sequence: TGTGCCAGCAGGACAGGGACTTATAGCAATCAGCCCCAGCATTTT. As protein: CASRTGTYSNQPQHF.

The chain uses TRBV19 and TRBJ1-1; D ambiguous. The V end was cut by 8 bases, the J end by 5 bases, with 18 bases between. This CDR3 region has 14 residues. The V gene's germline CDR1 is LNHDA and CDR2 SQIVND (reference sequence). The CDR3: CASGKEGLWTEAFF. CDR3 DNA: TGTGCCAGTGGAAAGGAGGGTTTGTGGACTGAAGCTTTCTTT.

The rearrangement joins TRBV4-3 to TRBJ2-1; 7 nucleotides line up with TRBD2. The germline gives CDR1 LGHNA, CDR2 YSLEER. This CDR3 spans 14 amino acids. V was clipped by 4 bases and J by 9 bases; unmatched bases: 9. CDR3 sequence: CASSPGGGLGEQFF. The CDR3 nucleotides are TGCGCCAGCAGCCCGGGAGGCGGACTGGGTGAGCAGTTCTTC.

The chain employs TRBV7-2 and TRBJ1-1; D is undetermined. Per the germline V gene, CDR1 is SGHTA and CDR2 is FQGNSA. V was pared by 5 bases and J by 1 base, with 14 bases between. The CDR3 loop spans 15 amino acids. The CDR3 bases are TGTGCCAGCAGCCGTAACATGATAGGGAACACTGAAGCTTTCTTT. Translating gives CASSRNMIGNTEAFF. Filled out from reference TRBV7-2 and TRBJ1-1, the complete variable domain reads GAGVSQSPSNKVTEKGKDVELRCDPISGHTALYWYRQSLGQGLEFLIYFQGNSAPDKSGLPSDRFSAERTGGSVSTLTIQRTQQEDSAVYLCASSRNMIGNTEAFFGQGTRLTVV.

The chain uses TRBV7-9 and TRBJ1-2; 9 bases line up with TRBD1. V gave up 5 bases and J gave up 2 bases; unmatched junction bases: 6. CDR3 size: 15 residues. Germline CDR1 is SEHNR and CDR2 is FQNEAQ (reference sequence). CDR3: CASSPTQGANYGYTF. For the CDR3, the DNA is TGTGCCAGCAGCCCCACACAGGGGGCGAACTATGGCTACACCTTC.

The V and J genes are TRBV5-1 and TRBJ2-3; D gene unclear. Germline CDR1 is SGHRS and CDR2 is YFSETQ. This CDR3 has 12 residues. The V end lost 2 bases, the J end lost 2 bases, and 3 bases lay between the germline ends. The CDR3, as DNA: TGCGCCAGCAGCTTATACACAGATACGCAGTATTTT. It is translated as CASSLYTDTQYF.